This T cell receptor (beta chain) was documented in a study of shared clonotypes between healthy human individuals. General study results and limits: The generation probabilities recorded for non-shared clonotypes fell below those of clonotypes shared by all four donors.

Germline V lookup: CDR1 SGHVS, CDR2 FQNEAQ. This CDR3 has 15 residues. The J segment lost 7 bases and the V segment lost 5 bases, leaving 14 bases of the junction unmatched. The assay ran at deep level. Only in-frame clones appear in the TCRdb table, and some are missing; sequencing was by immunoSEQ multiplex PCR. The sample shows some 2.4 million clones, 90% to 95% of them seen only once. Points on this clone: As yet, its antigen is unknown.

The gene calls are TRBV7-8 and TRBJ2-7; 7 nucleotides agree with TRBD2. Sequencing used naive CD4+ T cells from PBMCs. Stated subset: CD45RA+ positively selected. The receptor comes from a man in his late teens or twenties in good health. Some clones in this sample may be carry-over from other donors' samples. The CDR3 reads CASSPRGTNYREQYF. The CDR3 DNA reads TGTGCCAGCAGCCCCCGGGGGACTAATTATCGGGAGCAGTACTTC.